Listed below are T cell receptor beta chains from one sample, sequenced in a study of T cell clonotyping in hematopoietic cell transplantation. This table comes from immunoSEQ multiplex PCR, and its TCRdb copy is limited to in-frame clones, with some not included. The repertoire consists of tens of thousands of clones, with around 95% occurring once and the leading ten covering roughly 0.91%. The material sequenced was peripheral blood mononuclear cells. The receptors derive from a man aged 25-45 years in good health. Some clones in this sample may be carry-over from other donors' samples. Both conserved end residues are part of each CDR3. Fields, in order: J gene, V gene, clone size, D gene, CDR3 protein, CDR3 DNA. The D gene is left open where the match is weak. For some rows the clone size is stated as once, few or many, or as a class when expanded; others skip it.

j_call: TRBJ1-5; v_call: TRBV6-5; clone_size: once; d_call: NA; cdr3_aa: CASSRTAQPEHF; cdr3_nt: TGTGCCTCATCACGTACGGCCCAGCCGGAGCATTTT
j_call: TRBJ2-1; v_call: TRBV7-2; clone_size: once; d_call: NA; cdr3_aa: CASSLVPGPENEQFF; cdr3_nt: TGTGCCAGCAGCTTAGTGCCGGGACCGGAGAATGAGCAGTTCTTC
j_call: TRBJ2-7; v_call: TRBV25-1; clone_size: NA; d_call: NA; cdr3_aa: CASSDGTLGEQYF; cdr3_nt: TGTGCCAGCAGTGATGGGACATTAGGCGAGCAGTACTTC
j_call: TRBJ2-5; v_call: TRBV27; clone_size: NA; d_call: NA; cdr3_aa: CASSPTDSLGTQYF; cdr3_nt: TGTGCCAGCAGTCCAACGGACTCTCTGGGGACCCAGTACTTC
j_call: TRBJ1-2; v_call: TRBV5-1; clone_size: NA; d_call: TRBD1; cdr3_aa: CASSSQGTNYGYTF; cdr3_nt: TGCGCCAGCAGCTCACAGGGGACCAACTATGGCTACACCTTC
j_call: TRBJ2-7; v_call: TRBV4-1; clone_size: NA; d_call: NA; cdr3_aa: CASSHRLDGGPGSYEQYF; cdr3_nt: TGCGCCAGCAGCCACCGCCTCGATGGGGGGCCTGGCTCCTACGAGCAGTACTTC
j_call: TRBJ2-1; v_call: TRBV6-5; clone_size: NA; d_call: NA; cdr3_aa: CASSYSNLVYNEQFF; cdr3_nt: TGTGCCAGCAGTTACTCGAATCTGGTTTACAATGAGCAGTTCTTC
j_call: TRBJ2-3; v_call: TRBV6-1; clone_size: NA; d_call: NA; cdr3_aa: CASTEGGKTDTQYF; cdr3_nt: TGTGCCAGCACCGAAGGGGGGAAGACAGATACGCAGTATTTT
j_call: TRBJ1-2; v_call: TRBV30; clone_size: NA; d_call: NA; cdr3_aa: CAWSVFRGGYTF; cdr3_nt: TGTGCCTGGAGTGTCTTCAGGGGTGGCTACACCTTC
j_call: TRBJ1-1; v_call: TRBV7-3; clone_size: NA; d_call: NA; cdr3_aa: CASSEGGNTEAFF; cdr3_nt: TGTGCCAGCAGTGAGGGGGGAAACACTGAAGCTTTCTTT
j_call: TRBJ1-2; v_call: TRBV5-1; clone_size: NA; d_call: NA; cdr3_aa: CASSPNRNDGYTF; cdr3_nt: TGCGCCAGCAGCCCAAACAGGAACGATGGCTACACCTTC
j_call: TRBJ2-7; v_call: TRBV29-1; clone_size: NA; d_call: NA; cdr3_aa: CSVEVGPGRNNEQYF; cdr3_nt: TGCAGCGTTGAAGTTGGGCCTGGGCGAAATAACGAGCAGTACTTC
j_call: TRBJ1-3; v_call: TRBV5-4; clone_size: NA; d_call: NA; cdr3_aa: CASSLDRVDNTIYF; cdr3_nt: TGTGCCAGCAGCTTGGACAGGGTTGATAACACCATATATTTT
j_call: TRBJ1-5; v_call: TRBV5-8; clone_size: once; d_call: NA; cdr3_aa: CASSLSRFQPQHF; cdr3_nt: TGTGCCAGCAGCTTGTCCAGGTTTCAGCCCCAGCATTTT
j_call: TRBJ1-4; v_call: TRBV5-1; clone_size: NA; d_call: TRBD1; cdr3_aa: CASSFGQGNEKLFF; cdr3_nt: TGCGCCAGCAGCTTCGGACAGGGGAACGAAAAACTGTTTTTT
j_call: TRBJ2-4; v_call: TRBV6-5; clone_size: NA; d_call: NA; cdr3_aa: CASSYIGANIQYF; cdr3_nt: TGTGCCAGCAGTTACATAGGGGCGAACATTCAGTACTTC
j_call: TRBJ2-7; v_call: TRBV12-2; clone_size: NA; d_call: NA; cdr3_aa: CASRLERASGGPRSSYEQYF; cdr3_nt: TGTGCAAGTCGCTTAGAGAGGGCTAGCGGGGGCCCCAGGAGCTCCTACGAGCAGTACTTC
j_call: TRBJ2-5; v_call: TRBV5-1; clone_size: NA; d_call: TRBD1; cdr3_aa: CASSLAGQGRQETQYF; cdr3_nt: TGCGCCAGCAGCTTGGCCGGACAGGGGCGGCAAGAGACCCAGTACTTC
j_call: TRBJ1-4; v_call: TRBV28; clone_size: NA; d_call: NA; cdr3_aa: CASTRGPGGSEEKLFF; cdr3_nt: TGTGCCAGCACCCGGGGACCCGGGGGGTCCGAGGAAAAACTGTTTTTT
j_call: TRBJ1-1; v_call: TRBV5-1; clone_size: NA; d_call: NA; cdr3_aa: CASSLLQGDTEAFF; cdr3_nt: TGCGCCAGCAGCTTGCTCCAGGGTGACACTGAAGCTTTCTTT
j_call: TRBJ1-5; v_call: TRBV10-2; clone_size: NA; d_call: TRBD1; cdr3_aa: CASSARQGLYSNQPQHF; cdr3_nt: TGCGCCAGCAGTGCCCGACAGGGTTTATATAGCAATCAGCCCCAGCATTTT
j_call: TRBJ1-1; v_call: TRBV6-6; clone_size: NA; d_call: NA; cdr3_aa: CASSYSERSF; cdr3_nt: TGTGCCAGCAGTTACTCCGAGAGGAGCTTT
j_call: TRBJ2-6; v_call: TRBV6-1; clone_size: once; d_call: TRBD2; cdr3_aa: CASSAGKAGVPGANVLTF; cdr3_nt: TGTGCCAGCAGTGCGGGAAAAGCGGGAGTTCCTGGGGCCAACGTCCTGACTTTC
j_call: TRBJ2-5; v_call: TRBV19; clone_size: NA; d_call: NA; cdr3_aa: CASSITGRQETQYF; cdr3_nt: TGTGCCAGTAGTATTACTGGACGTCAAGAGACCCAGTACTTC
j_call: TRBJ2-3; v_call: TRBV10-3; clone_size: NA; d_call: NA; cdr3_aa: CAISESGGTDTQYF; cdr3_nt: TGTGCCATCAGTGAGTCAGGTGGGACAGATACGCAGTATTTT
j_call: TRBJ2-1; v_call: TRBV5-1; clone_size: NA; d_call: TRBD1; cdr3_aa: CASSWTGDHNEQFF; cdr3_nt: TGCGCCAGCAGCTGGACAGGGGACCACAATGAGCAGTTCTTC
j_call: TRBJ1-6; v_call: TRBV6-1; clone_size: NA; d_call: NA; cdr3_aa: CASSEVNGRKSPLHF; cdr3_nt: TGTGCCAGCAGTGAAGTAAATGGGCGGAAATCACCCCTCCACTTT
j_call: TRBJ1-3; v_call: TRBV19; clone_size: NA; d_call: NA; cdr3_aa: CASSIDTGSGNTIYF; cdr3_nt: TGTGCCAGTAGTATAGATACAGGGTCCGGAAACACCATATATTTT
j_call: TRBJ2-3; v_call: TRBV11-3; clone_size: NA; d_call: NA; cdr3_aa: CASSPTGGTDTQYF; cdr3_nt: TGTGCCAGCAGCCCGACAGGAGGCACAGATACGCAGTATTTT
j_call: TRBJ1-4; v_call: TRBV14; clone_size: NA; d_call: NA; cdr3_aa: CASSHAIEDRGLGEKLFF; cdr3_nt: TGTGCCAGCAGCCACGCCATCGAGGATCGGGGGTTGGGTGAAAAACTGTTTTTT
j_call: TRBJ1-5; v_call: TRBV9; clone_size: NA; d_call: TRBD1; cdr3_aa: CASSGQGDQPQHF; cdr3_nt: TGTGCCAGCAGTGGACAGGGCGACCAGCCCCAGCATTTT
j_call: TRBJ2-2; v_call: TRBV11-2; clone_size: NA; d_call: NA; cdr3_aa: CASSPRLVTTGELFF; cdr3_nt: TGTGCCAGCAGCCCGCGGTTGGTAACCACCGGGGAGCTGTTTTTT
j_call: TRBJ2-3; v_call: TRBV6-5; clone_size: NA; d_call: NA; cdr3_aa: CASSPLGDTQYF; cdr3_nt: TGTGCCAGCAGTCCCCTGGGGGATACGCAGTATTTT
j_call: TRBJ1-1; v_call: TRBV27; clone_size: NA; d_call: TRBD1; cdr3_aa: CASSLQGTEAFF; cdr3_nt: TGTGCCAGCAGCCTACAGGGGACTGAAGCTTTCTTT
j_call: TRBJ1-5; v_call: TRBV7-2; clone_size: NA; d_call: TRBD1; cdr3_aa: CASSRRDRGNQPQHF; cdr3_nt: TGTGCCAGCAGCCGCCGGGACAGGGGCAATCAGCCCCAGCATTTT
j_call: TRBJ1-2; v_call: TRBV25-1; clone_size: NA; d_call: TRBD1; cdr3_aa: CASRTGEGGYTF; cdr3_nt: TGTGCCAGCAGGACAGGGGAAGGCGGCTACACCTTC
j_call: TRBJ2-7; v_call: TRBV10-3; clone_size: NA; d_call: TRBD1; cdr3_aa: CAISEAGTGDYEQYF; cdr3_nt: TGTGCCATCAGTGAGGCCGGGACAGGGGACTACGAGCAGTACTTC
j_call: TRBJ1-4; v_call: TRBV5-1; clone_size: NA; d_call: NA; cdr3_aa: CASSGDGSTNEKLFF; cdr3_nt: TGCGCCAGCAGCGGAGACGGTTCAACTAATGAAAAACTGTTTTTT
j_call: TRBJ1-1; v_call: TRBV5-1; clone_size: NA; d_call: NA; cdr3_aa: CASSLAGQSNEAFF; cdr3_nt: TGCGCCAGCAGCTTGGCCGGACAGAGTAACGAAGCTTTCTTT
j_call: TRBJ1-1; v_call: TRBV19; clone_size: NA; d_call: TRBD1; cdr3_aa: CASSRWRGTGGKAFF; cdr3_nt: TGTGCCAGTAGTAGGTGGCGTGGGACAGGGGGTAAAGCTTTCTTT
j_call: TRBJ1-5; v_call: TRBV7-6; clone_size: few; d_call: NA; cdr3_aa: CASSLPLQPQHF; cdr3_nt: TGTGCCAGCAGCTTACCGCTCCAGCCCCAGCATTTT
j_call: TRBJ1-5; v_call: TRBV19; clone_size: NA; d_call: NA; cdr3_aa: CASSISRDGNQPQHF; cdr3_nt: TGTGCCAGTAGTATAAGCAGGGACGGGAATCAGCCCCAGCATTTT
j_call: TRBJ2-5; v_call: TRBV9; clone_size: NA; d_call: NA; cdr3_aa: CASQPRGQETQYF; cdr3_nt: TGTGCCAGCCAGCCAAGGGGGCAAGAGACCCAGTACTTC
j_call: TRBJ1-5; v_call: TRBV2; clone_size: few; d_call: NA; cdr3_aa: CASSEDGFGQSQPQHF; cdr3_nt: TGTGCCAGCAGTGAAGACGGATTCGGCCAATCCCAGCCCCAGCATTTT